Sequencing of this T cell receptor beta chain was carried out in a study of T cell responses to AZD1222 COVID-19 vaccine. Notes on the study in general: Without day 14 samples, only post-peak T cell repertoires were studied.

V dropped 2 bases and J dropped 0; count of bases not matched to a gene: 6. CDR1 is ENHRY, CDR2 SYGVKD, per germline. The CDR3 is made up of 17 amino acids. The protocol was immunoSEQ multiplex PCR, while the TCRdb copy is restricted to in-frame clones and leaves out a portion. The table has approximately 140,000 clones, 90% seen once. As for this clone: Its target is unknown.

Here the sequenced sample was peripheral blood, taken 28 days after the second AZD1222 dose. The TCR originated in an adult who received the AZD1222 COVID-19 vaccine. V usage is TRBV10-3 and J usage is TRBJ2-3, with 9 nucleotides matching TRBD2. CDR3 in amino acids: CAISEGRSGGSTDTQYF. The CDR3 DNA sequence: TGTGCCATCAGTGAGGGAAGGAGCGGGGGGAGCACAGATACGCAGTATTTT.